The rows below give T cell receptor beta chains drawn from one sample of a study of human T cells and chemical hapten exposure. Using its own MiXCR run on the RACE reads, TCRdb lists one record per CDR3 protein. Counted here are 99,000 or so distinct CDR3 sequences, 11% occurring once; the ten biggest clones make up approximately 3.3%. This material consisted of whole blood, taken in connection with sensitization to the hapten diphenylcyclopropenone (DPC). All receptors come from a woman aged 55-69 years with alopecia areata. Some clones in this sample may be carry-over from other donors' samples. The CDR3 runs from the conserved cysteine through the conserved F or W. The D gene is left open where the match is weak. The size of a clone is reported for some rows only, either as once, few or many, or as a class for expanded clones.

cdr3_aa cdr3_nt j_call d_call clone_size v_call
CASSDKTTDTQYF TGTGCCAGCAGTGACAAGACGACAGATACGCAGTATTTT TRBJ2-3 . few TRBV6-4
CASSRGESSYNEQFF TGTGCCAGCAGCAGGGGGGAGAGCTCCTACAATGAGCAGTTCTTC TRBJ2-1 . . TRBV7-9
CSAKTGGWNTQYF TGCAGTGCCAAGACAGGGGGCTGGAATACGCAGTATTTT TRBJ2-3 TRBD1 many TRBV20-1
CATLRQGYTEAFF TGTGCCACCCTCAGACAGGGGTACACTGAAGCTTTCTTT TRBJ1-1 TRBD1 many TRBV6-1
CASSPWDPAFHNEQFF TGTGCCAGCTCACCATGGGACCCCGCATTCCACAATGAGCAGTTCTTC TRBJ2-1 . many TRBV18
CASSLGQGAAGELFF TGCGCCAGCAGCCTCGGACAGGGGGCTGCCGGGGAGCTGTTTTTT TRBJ2-2 TRBD1 few TRBV5-1
CSVSAGRQYEQYF TGCAGCGTATCCGCAGGGCGCCAGTACGAGCAGTACTTC TRBJ2-7 . . TRBV29-1
CASSFATGLANYGYTF TGTGCCAGCAGCTTTGCAACAGGCCTAGCTAACTATGGCTACACCTTC TRBJ1-2 . many TRBV7-2
CSVDRQGGTGELFF TGCAGCGTTGATAGGCAGGGTGGCACCGGGGAGCTGTTTTTT TRBJ2-2 . many TRBV29-1
CASSVGGDTQYF TGTGCCAGCAGCGTAGGTGGGGATACGCAGTATTTT TRBJ2-3 . . TRBV9
CASSWSRGPYNEQFF TGTGCCAGCAGTTGGTCCCGTGGACCATACAATGAGCAGTTCTTC TRBJ2-1 . few TRBV12-3/TRBV12-4
CAISDLLGQGGEDTQYF TGTGCCATCAGCGATCTTCTAGGACAGGGAGGGGAAGATACGCAGTATTTT TRBJ2-3 . many TRBV10-3
CASRAGGGAYYGYTF TGTGCCAGCAGAGCAGGTGGAGGGGCTTACTATGGCTACACCTTC TRBJ1-2 . few TRBV6-5
CASSQTAGYGYTF TGCGCCAGCAGTCAAACGGCAGGCTATGGCTACACCTTC TRBJ1-2 . many TRBV10-1
CASSQEERRAFF TGTGCCAGCAGCCAAGAAGAGCGTAGAGCTTTCTTT TRBJ1-1 . many TRBV3-1
CATATGTTDTQYF TGTGCCACCGCGACAGGAACAACAGATACGCAGTATTTT TRBJ2-3 . . TRBV6-5
CASSLTGTSGGRKGNEQFF TGTGCCAGCAGCCTAACCGGGACTAGCGGGGGGCGAAAGGGAAATGAGCAGTTCTTC TRBJ2-1 TRBD2 . TRBV11-3
CAISEPSGSSYNEQFF TGTGCCATCAGTGAGCCGTCGGGGAGCTCCTACAATGAGCAGTTCTTC TRBJ2-1 . . TRBV10-3
CSARGERLINEQFF TGCAGTGCTAGAGGTGAAAGGCTTATTAATGAGCAGTTCTTC TRBJ2-1 . many TRBV20-1
CASSTRTVFPNEQYF TGTGCCAGCAGTACCCGGACGGTTTTCCCCAACGAGCAGTACTTC TRBJ2-7 . . TRBV6-1
CASRGGGRFMNTEAFF TGTGCCAGCAGGGGAGGGGGACGATTCATGAACACTGAAGCTTTCTTT TRBJ1-1 . many TRBV7-9
CSAKKGTNEKLFF TGCAGTGCAAAAAAGGGAACTAATGAAAAACTGTTTTTT TRBJ1-4 . many TRBV20-1
CSADKGNDYTF TGCAGCGCCGACAAGGGGAATGACTACACCTTC TRBJ1-2 . few TRBV29-1